This T cell receptor beta chain is from a study of monozygotic twins with inflammatory bowel disease. With the 5' RACE reads reprocessed, TCRdb shows one record per CDR3 protein and no DNA. This sample's table has a few hundred thousand distinct CDR3 sequences. The clonotype comes from a human donor with ulcerative colitis or Crohn's disease, or a healthy co-twin of an affected twin (not recorded which). Sample: blood.

CDR3 region: CASRAGTGVSIQYF. The rearrangement uses TRBV6-1 and TRBJ2-4; checking the TCRdb D call of TRBD1 is not possible without DNA. Germline-derived CDR1 and CDR2 are MNHNS and SASEGT. CDR3 length: 14 residues.